This T cell receptor beta chain derives from a study of cytomegalovirus exposure and HLA in healthy donors. The length of the CDR3 is 14 residues. Germline CDR1 and CDR2: MNHNS and SASEGT. Study results and limitations: Analyses of presence/absence relied on an assumption of roughly uniform sequencing depth across donors. Upon later analysis, HLA-associated TCR beta chains proved more clonally expanded than other, equally common chains.

Nominally healthy donors were sampled, though unrecorded immune exposures were likely. Primers for the PCR totalled 60 Vbeta and 13 Jbeta. In the original analysis: Counted up in a later analysis, unique TCR beta chains came to about 80 million, with around 10 million shared. Produced via immunoSEQ multiplex PCR; TCRdb's table is partial and in-frame only. V, J and clone size derive from that table, while D and trimming were established from the DNA sequence. The sample shows 90,000 to 150,000 clones, approximately 80% of them seen only once. Only one count was recorded for this clone. Its antigen is unknown.

The chain combines TRBV6-1 with TRBJ2-5; 10 nucleotides line up with TRBD1. Matching the DNA end better, TRBJ2-7 makes the J call doubtful. The sequenced material came from PBMCs. This TCR came from a woman between 35 and 50 years old in good health and CMV-seropositive. CDR3 amino acids: CASRDRGGAYEQYF. The CDR3 DNA is TGTGCCAGCAGGGACAGGGGGGGGGCCTACGAGCAGTACTTC.